The clone carrying this T cell receptor (beta chain) was found many times. Its antigen is not identified. This sample is drawn from a study of post-analysis software for immune sequencing data. On the study more broadly: Courses of disease covered relapsing-remitting, secondary progressive and progressive-relapsing multiple sclerosis.

Looked up from germline, CDR1 is SGHKS and CDR2 is YYEKEE (reference sequence). V gave up 2 bases and J gave up 4 bases, with 5 bases separating them. This CDR3 has 12 residues. Study results and limitations: In patients, five or six TRBV segments were more frequent than in controls, with TRBV5-6, TRBV5-1 and TRBV20-1 among them. Significantly lower normalized Chao1 diversity was found in patients with multiple sclerosis relative to controls. Under the F measure, samples that were prepared in one batch clustered strongly together.

Tagging with unique molecular identifiers was a feature of the TCR beta cDNA libraries. cDNA molecules numbering roughly 0.5 million came from approximately 0.91 to 9.4 million T cells. Using its own MiXCR run on the PCR reads, TCRdb lists one record per CDR3 protein. This table has hundreds of thousands of distinct CDR3 sequences, less than 35% appearing once. This sequence originates from a girl between 5 and 17 years old with multiple sclerosis. The V gene is TRBV5-5, the J gene TRBJ2-3; no clear D gene. The sequenced sample was blood. In nucleotides, the CDR3 is TGTGCCAGCAGCTTTTATTCAGATACGCAGTATTTT. This sequence encodes CASSFYSDTQYF.